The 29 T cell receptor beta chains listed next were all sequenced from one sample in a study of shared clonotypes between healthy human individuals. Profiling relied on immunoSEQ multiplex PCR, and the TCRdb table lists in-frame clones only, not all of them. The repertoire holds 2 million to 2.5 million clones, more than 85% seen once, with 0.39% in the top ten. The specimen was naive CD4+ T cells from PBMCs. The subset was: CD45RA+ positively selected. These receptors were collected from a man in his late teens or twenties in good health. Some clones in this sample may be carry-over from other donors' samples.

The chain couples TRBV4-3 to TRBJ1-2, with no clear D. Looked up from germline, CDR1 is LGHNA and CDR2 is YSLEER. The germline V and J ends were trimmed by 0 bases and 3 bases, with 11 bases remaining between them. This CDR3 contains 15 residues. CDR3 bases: TGCGCCAGCAGCCAAGAATGGCGGGGTTACTATGGCTACACCTTC. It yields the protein CASSQEWRGYYGYTF.

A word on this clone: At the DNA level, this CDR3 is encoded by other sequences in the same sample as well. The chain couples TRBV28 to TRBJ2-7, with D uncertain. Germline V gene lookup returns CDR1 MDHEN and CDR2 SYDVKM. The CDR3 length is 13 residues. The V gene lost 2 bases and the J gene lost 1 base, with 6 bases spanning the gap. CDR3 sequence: CASSLRQSYEQYF. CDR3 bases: TGTGCCAGCAGTTTAAGGCAGTCCTACGAGCAGTACTTC.

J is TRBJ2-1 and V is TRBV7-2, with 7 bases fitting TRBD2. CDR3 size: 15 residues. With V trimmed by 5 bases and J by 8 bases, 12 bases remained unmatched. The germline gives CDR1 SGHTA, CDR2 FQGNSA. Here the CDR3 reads CASSGSDGRRDEQFF. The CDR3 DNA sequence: TGTGCCAGCAGCGGGTCGGACGGGAGGAGGGATGAGCAGTTCTTC.

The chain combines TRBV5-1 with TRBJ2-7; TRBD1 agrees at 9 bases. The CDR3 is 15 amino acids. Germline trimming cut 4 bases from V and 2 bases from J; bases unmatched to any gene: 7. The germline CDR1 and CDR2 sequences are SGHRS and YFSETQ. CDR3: CASSRLGQGTYEQYF. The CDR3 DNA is TGCGCCAGCAGCCGACTGGGACAGGGCACCTACGAGCAGTACTTC.

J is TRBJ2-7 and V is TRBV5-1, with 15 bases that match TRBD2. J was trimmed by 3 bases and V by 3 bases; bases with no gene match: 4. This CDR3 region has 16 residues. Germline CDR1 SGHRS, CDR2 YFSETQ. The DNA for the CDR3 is TGCGCCAGCAGCTCCGGACTAGCGGGAGGGATCTACGAGCAGTACTTC. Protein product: CASSSGLAGGIYEQYF.

The CDR3 region is CASSSPPGTGSYNEQFF. The CDR3, as DNA: TGTGCCAGCAGCTCACCCCCCGGGACAGGTTCCTACAATGAGCAGTTCTTC. The V gene is TRBV7-9, the J gene TRBJ2-1; TRBD1 aligns across 8 bases. The length of the CDR3 is 17 residues. Per the germline V gene, CDR1 is SEHNR and CDR2 is FQNEAQ (reference sequence). V was pared by 4 bases and J by 1 base, with 9 bases of the junction left unmatched.

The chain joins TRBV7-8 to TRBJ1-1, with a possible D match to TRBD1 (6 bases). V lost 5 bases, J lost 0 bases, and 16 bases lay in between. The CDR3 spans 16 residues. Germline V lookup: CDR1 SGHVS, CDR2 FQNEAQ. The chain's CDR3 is CASSPRGAGVNTEAFF. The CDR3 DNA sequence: TGTGCCAGCAGCCCGAGGGGGGCGGGCGTGAACACTGAAGCTTTCTTT.

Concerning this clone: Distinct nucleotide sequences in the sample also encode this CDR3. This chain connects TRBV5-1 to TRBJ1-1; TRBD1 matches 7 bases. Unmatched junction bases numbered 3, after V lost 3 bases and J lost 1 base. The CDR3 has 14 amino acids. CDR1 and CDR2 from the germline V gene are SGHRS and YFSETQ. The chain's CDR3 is CASSSDRANTEAFF. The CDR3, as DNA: TGCGCCAGCAGCTCCGACAGGGCGAACACTGAAGCTTTCTTT. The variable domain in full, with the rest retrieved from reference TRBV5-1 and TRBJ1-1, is KAGVTQTPRYLIKTRGQQVTLSCSPISGHRSVSWYQQTPGQGLQFLFEYFSETQRNKGNFPGRFSGRQFSNSRSEMNVSTLELGDSALYLCASSSDRANTEAFFGQGTRLTVV.

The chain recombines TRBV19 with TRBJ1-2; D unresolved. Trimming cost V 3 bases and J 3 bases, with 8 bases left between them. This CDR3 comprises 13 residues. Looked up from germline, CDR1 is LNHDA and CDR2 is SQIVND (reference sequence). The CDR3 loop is CASSMPDDYGYTF. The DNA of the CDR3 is TGTGCCAGTAGTATGCCGGATGACTATGGCTACACCTTC.

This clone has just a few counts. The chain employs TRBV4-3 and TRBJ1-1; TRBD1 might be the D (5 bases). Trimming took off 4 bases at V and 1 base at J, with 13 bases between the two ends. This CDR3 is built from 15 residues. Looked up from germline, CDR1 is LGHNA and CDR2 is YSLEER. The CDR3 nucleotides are TGCGCCAGCAGCCGGGGGACTTTGGGGAACACTGAAGCTTTCTTT. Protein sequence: CASSRGTLGNTEAFF.

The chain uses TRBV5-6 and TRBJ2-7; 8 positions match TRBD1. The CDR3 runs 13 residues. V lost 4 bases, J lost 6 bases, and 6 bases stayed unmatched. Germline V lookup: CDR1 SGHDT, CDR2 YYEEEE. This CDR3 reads CASSVDRAREQYF. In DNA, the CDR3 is TGTGCCAGCAGCGTGGACAGGGCGCGCGAGCAGTACTTC. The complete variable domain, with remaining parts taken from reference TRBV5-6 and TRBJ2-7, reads DAGVTQSPTHLIKTRGQQVTLRCSPKSGHDTVSWYQQALGQGPQFIFQYYEEEERQRGNFPDRFSGHQFPNYSSELNVNALLLGDSALYLCASSVDRAREQYFGPGTRLTVT.

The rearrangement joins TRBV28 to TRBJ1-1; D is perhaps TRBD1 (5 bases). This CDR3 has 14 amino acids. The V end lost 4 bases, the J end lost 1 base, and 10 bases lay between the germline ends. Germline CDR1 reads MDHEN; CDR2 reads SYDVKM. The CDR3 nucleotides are TGTGCCAGCAGTTGGCCAGGGAGGAACACTGAAGCTTTCTTT. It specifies CASSWPGRNTEAFF.

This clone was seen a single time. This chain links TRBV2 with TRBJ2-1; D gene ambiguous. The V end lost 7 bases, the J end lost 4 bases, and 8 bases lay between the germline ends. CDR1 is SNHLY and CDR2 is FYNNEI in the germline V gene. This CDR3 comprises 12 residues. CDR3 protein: CASNPPYNEQFF. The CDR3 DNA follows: TGTGCCAGCAATCCGCCATACAATGAGCAGTTCTTC.

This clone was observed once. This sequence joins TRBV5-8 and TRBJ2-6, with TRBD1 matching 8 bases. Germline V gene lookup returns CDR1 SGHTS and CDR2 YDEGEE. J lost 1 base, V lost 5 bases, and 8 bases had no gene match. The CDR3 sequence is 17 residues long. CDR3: CASSPRTGRSGANVLTF. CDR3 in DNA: TGTGCCAGCAGTCCACGGACAGGGCGTTCTGGGGCCAACGTCCTGACTTTC.

This CDR3 is CASSLRPDGSYEQYF. The CDR3 region has the DNA TGTGCCAGCAGCTTGAGGCCCGACGGCTCCTACGAGCAGTACTTC. This chain uses TRBV7-3 with TRBJ2-7; D remains unclear. Germline V gives CDR1 SGHTA, CDR2 FQGTGA. The CDR3 covers 15 residues. The ends were cut back, 3 bases at V and 0 bases at J, with 12 bases in the middle.

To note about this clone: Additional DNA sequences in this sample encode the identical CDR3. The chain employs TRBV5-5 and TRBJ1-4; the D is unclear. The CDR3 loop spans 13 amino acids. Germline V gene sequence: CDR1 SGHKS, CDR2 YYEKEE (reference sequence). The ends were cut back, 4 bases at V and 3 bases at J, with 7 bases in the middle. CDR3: CASSPDSNEKLFF. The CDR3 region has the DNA TGTGCCAGCAGCCCCGACTCTAATGAAAAACTGTTTTTT.

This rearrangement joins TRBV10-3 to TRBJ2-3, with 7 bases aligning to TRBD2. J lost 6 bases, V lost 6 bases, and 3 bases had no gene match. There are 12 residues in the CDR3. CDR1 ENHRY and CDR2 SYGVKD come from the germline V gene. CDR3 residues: CAIRGGGDTQYF. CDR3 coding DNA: TGTGCCATCAGGGGGGGAGGGGATACGCAGTATTTT.

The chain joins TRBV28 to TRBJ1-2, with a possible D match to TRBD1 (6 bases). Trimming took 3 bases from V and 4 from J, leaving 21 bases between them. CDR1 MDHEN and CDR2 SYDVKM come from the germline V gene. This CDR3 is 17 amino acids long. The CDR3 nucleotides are TGTGCCAGCAGTTTCCCTCGACTGGACAGTCTTAGCTATGGCTACACCTTC. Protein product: CASSFPRLDSLSYGYTF.

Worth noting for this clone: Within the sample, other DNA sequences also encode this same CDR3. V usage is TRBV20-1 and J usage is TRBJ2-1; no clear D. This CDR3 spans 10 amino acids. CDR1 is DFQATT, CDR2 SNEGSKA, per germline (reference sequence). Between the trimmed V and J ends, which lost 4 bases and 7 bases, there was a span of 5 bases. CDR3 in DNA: TGCAGTGCTACTGGTAATGAGCAGTTCTTC. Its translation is CSATGNEQFF.

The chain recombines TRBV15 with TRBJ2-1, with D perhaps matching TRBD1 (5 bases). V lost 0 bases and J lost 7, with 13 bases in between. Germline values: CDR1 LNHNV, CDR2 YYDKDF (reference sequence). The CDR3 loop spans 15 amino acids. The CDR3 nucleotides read TGTGCCACCAGCAGAGATCTTAAGGGGAAGAATGAGCAGTTCTTC. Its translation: CATSRDLKGKNEQFF.

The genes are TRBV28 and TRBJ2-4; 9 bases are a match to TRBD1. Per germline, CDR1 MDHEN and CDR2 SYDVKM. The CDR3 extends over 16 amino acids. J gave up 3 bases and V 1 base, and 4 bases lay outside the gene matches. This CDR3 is CASSLLTGGHKNIQYF. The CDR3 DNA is TGTGCCAGCAGTTTATTAACAGGGGGCCACAAAAACATTCAGTACTTC. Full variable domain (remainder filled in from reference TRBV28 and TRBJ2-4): DVKVTQSSRYLVKRTGEKVFLECVQDMDHENMFWYRQDPGLGLRLIYFSYDVKMKEKGDIPEGYSVSREKKERFSLILESASTNQTSMYLCASSLLTGGHKNIQYFGAGTRLSVL.

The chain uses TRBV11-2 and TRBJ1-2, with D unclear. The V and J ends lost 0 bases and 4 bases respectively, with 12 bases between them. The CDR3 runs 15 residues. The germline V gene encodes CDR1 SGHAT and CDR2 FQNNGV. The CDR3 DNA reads TGTGCCAGCAGCTTAGATATGGCCCGCGGCTATGGCTACACCTTC. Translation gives CASSLDMARGYGYTF. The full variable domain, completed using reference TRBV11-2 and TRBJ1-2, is EAGVAQSPRYKIIEKRQSVAFWCNPISGHATLYWYQQILGQGPKLLIQFQNNGVVDDSQLPKDRFSAERLKGVDSTLKIQPAKLEDSAVYLCASSLDMARGYGYTFGSGTRLTVV.

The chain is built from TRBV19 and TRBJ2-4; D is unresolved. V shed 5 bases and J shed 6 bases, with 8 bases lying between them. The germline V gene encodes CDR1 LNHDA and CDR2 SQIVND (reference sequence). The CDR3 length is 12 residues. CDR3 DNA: TGTGCCAGTAGTGGGTTCTTAAACATTCAGTACTTC. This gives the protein CASSGFLNIQYF. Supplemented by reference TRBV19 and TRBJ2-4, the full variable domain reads DGGITQSPKYLFRKEGQNVTLSCEQNLNHDAMYWYRQDPGQGLRLIYYSQIVNDFQKGDIAEGYSVSREKKESFPLTVTSAQKNPTAFYLCASSGFLNIQYFGAGTRLSVL.

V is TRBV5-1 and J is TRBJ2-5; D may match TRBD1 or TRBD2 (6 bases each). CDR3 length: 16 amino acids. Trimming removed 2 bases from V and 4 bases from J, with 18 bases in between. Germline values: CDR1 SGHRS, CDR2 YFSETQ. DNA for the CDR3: TGCGCCAGCAGCTTTACAACAGGGAGGAAAGGAGAGACCCAGTACTTC. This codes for CASSFTTGRKGETQYF.

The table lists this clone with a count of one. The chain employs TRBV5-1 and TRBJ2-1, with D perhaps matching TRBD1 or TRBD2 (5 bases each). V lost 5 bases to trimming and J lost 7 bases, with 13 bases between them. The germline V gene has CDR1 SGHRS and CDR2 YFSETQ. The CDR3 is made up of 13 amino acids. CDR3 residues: CASRDIWGNEQFF. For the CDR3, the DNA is TGCGCCAGCAGGGATATCTGGGGGAATGAGCAGTTCTTC.

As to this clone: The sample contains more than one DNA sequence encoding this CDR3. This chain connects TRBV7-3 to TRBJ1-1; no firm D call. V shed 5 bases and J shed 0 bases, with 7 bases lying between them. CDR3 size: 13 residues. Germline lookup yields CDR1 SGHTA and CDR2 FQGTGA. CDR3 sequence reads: CASSAHLNTEAFF. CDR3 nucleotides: TGTGCCAGCAGCGCCCACTTGAACACTGAAGCTTTCTTT.

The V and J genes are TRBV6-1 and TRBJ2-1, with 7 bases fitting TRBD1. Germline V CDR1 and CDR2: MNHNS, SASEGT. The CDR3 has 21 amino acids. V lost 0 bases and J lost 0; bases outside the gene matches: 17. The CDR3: CASSEAYGGQAAPSSYNEQFF. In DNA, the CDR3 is TGTGCCAGCAGTGAAGCGTATGGAGGACAGGCTGCCCCTAGCTCCTACAATGAGCAGTTCTTC.

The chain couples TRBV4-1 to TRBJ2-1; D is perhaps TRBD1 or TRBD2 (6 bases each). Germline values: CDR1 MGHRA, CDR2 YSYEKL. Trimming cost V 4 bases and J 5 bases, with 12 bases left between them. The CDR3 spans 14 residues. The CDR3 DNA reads TGCGCCAGCAGCCGAACGGGGGCCCACAATGAGCAGTTCTTC. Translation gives CASSRTGAHNEQFF.

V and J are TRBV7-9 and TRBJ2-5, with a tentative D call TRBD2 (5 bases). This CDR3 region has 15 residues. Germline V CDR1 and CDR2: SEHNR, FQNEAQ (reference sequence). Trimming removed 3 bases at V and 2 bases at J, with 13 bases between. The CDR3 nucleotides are TGTGCCAGCAGCTTCGGGATCCCGGCACAAGAGACCCAGTACTTC. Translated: CASSFGIPAQETQYF.